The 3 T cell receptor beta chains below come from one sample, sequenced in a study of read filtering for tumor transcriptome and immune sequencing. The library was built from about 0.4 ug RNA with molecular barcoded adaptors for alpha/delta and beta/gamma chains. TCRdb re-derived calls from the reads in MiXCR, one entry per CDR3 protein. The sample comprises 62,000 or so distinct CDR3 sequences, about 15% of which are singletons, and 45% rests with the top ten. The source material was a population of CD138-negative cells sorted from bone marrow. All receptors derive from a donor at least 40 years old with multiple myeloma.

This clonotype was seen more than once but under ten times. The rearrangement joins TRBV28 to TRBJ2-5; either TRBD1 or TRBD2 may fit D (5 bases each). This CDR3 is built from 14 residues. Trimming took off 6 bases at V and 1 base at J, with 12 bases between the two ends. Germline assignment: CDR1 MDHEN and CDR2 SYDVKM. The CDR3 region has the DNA TGTGCCAGCAGCCCCGCGAGGGGCCAAGAGACCCAGTACTTC. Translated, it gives CASSPARGQETQYF.

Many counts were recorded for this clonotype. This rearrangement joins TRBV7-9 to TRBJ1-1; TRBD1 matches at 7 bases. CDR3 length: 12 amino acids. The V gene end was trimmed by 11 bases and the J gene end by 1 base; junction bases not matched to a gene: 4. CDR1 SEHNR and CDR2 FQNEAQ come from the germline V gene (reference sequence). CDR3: CAVQGGNTEAFF. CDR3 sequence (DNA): TGTGCCGTCCAGGGGGGGAACACTGAAGCTTTCTTT.

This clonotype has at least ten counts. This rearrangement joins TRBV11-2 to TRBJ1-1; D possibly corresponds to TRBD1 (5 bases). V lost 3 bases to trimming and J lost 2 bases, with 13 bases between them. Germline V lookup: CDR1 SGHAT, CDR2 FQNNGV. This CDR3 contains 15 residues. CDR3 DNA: TGTGCCAGCAGCTTTGGAGGGGCGGGAAACACTGAAGCTTTCTTT. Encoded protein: CASSFGGAGNTEAFF.